This T cell receptor (beta chain) was observed in a study of blood T cell repertoires in COVID-19 (dated by TCRdb to the early 2020s). As for the study more broadly: Samples covering the acute and convalescent phases of COVID-19 were provided by collaborators in the United States, Italy and Spain. The material from the prospective study consisted of cDNA or gDNA derived from T cells, B-cell-depleted T cells, or PBMCs. Subjects who had been exposed to COVID-19, were actively infected with it, or had recovered from it provided the deeply sampled blood TCRbeta repertoires that made up the dataset. The repertoires were released in a freely available public database intended as a resource for research on the immune response to SARS-CoV-2. The samples were drawn from two sources: the first 160 participants of the ongoing ImmuneRACE study, and fewer than 1,500 subjects contributed by 6 global collaborators. Nearly every sample came with metadata listing a de-identified subject ID, COVID-19 status, age in years and sex. Where available, HLA class I and class II types were taken from metadata supplied by the sample provider and were not determined by assay-based typing.

Collaborating institutions collected whole blood in K2EDTA tubes following their own protocols. For TCRbeta analysis, collaborators shipped samples as frozen whole blood, isolated PBMCs, or DNA extracted from either of those sample types. Remarks on this clone: Its binding antigen is unknown. Base-call qualities are not available, and no considerably larger clone is one nucleotide away.

What the study reported, not specific to this receptor: Clinical and demographic metadata were provided uncurated, with the amount varying by source and participant.

TCRbeta CDR3 regions were amplified from genomic DNA by means of the immunoSEQ Assay, a bias-controlled multiplex PCR. From the authors' description of their analysis: The number of nucleated cells in each sample was estimated by amplification of reference gene primers within the assay. To quantify the absolute abundance of each unique TCRbeta CDR3 rearrangement, sequence reads were collapsed and filtered. For each sample, productive Simpson clonality was calculated by taking the square root of Simpson's diversity index across productive rearrangements. TCRdb carries this immuneACCESS record with in-frame sequences only. Its versions omit some clonotypes, under half of them owing to an unresolved V gene in the studies checked, with the rest unexplained. The V and J calls and clone size come from that table; D and trimming were worked out from the DNA. For this sample the table gives over 130,000 clones, of which 70% to 90% were detected only once. Clones ranked in the top ten supply less than 3% of the sample.

Sequencing used peripheral blood. This TCR was recovered from a man aged 50 or older with acute or convalescent COVID-19.

The bases read TGTGCCAGCATCCGGGACAGGGGGCTCGACGAGCAGTACTTC. This translates into CASIRDRGLDEQYF. The V gene is TRBV7-2 and the J gene is TRBJ2-7; TRBD1 fits 12 bases in the junction. Inclusive of the bounding cysteine and phenylalanine, the CDR3 is 14 residues long. Of all the DNA, just the CDR3 is kept, 42 bases in frame from base 1. CDR1 and CDR2, looked up from the germline V gene, are SGHTA and FQGNSA. Unmatched junction bases come to 6, with V trimmed by 7 bases and J by 5 bases. Reference TRBV7-2 and TRBJ2-7 genes cover what lies past the CDR3, so the full variable domain is GAGVSQSPSNKVTEKGKDVELRCDPISGHTALYWYRQSLGQGLEFLIYFQGNSAPDKSGLPSDRFSAERTGGSVSTLTIQRTQQEDSAVYLCASIRDRGLDEQYFGPGTRLTVT.